The present T cell receptor (beta chain) was sequenced within a study of response to subunit inactivated influenza vaccine. TCRdb reprocessed the RT-PCR reads with MiXCR, giving one entry per CDR3 protein. The table has under 800,000 distinct CDR3 sequences, approximately 15% seen once. CDR3 length: 14 amino acids. From germline, CDR1 is SGHDT and CDR2 YYEEEE. V shed 3 bases and J shed 5 bases, with 14 bases lying between them. This clonotype turned up a few times. Antigen unknown. General observations from the study: Authors proposed each seasonal influenza vaccination draws in few new T cells.

The receptor's source is a man in his forties or fifties who received an inactivated influenza vaccine. The chain recombines TRBV5-6 with TRBJ2-5; D may be TRBD2 (6 bases). Sequencing used PBMCs from blood, obtained 14 to 15 days before vaccination. The CDR3 nucleotides read TGTGCCAGCAGCTCCGGGACTCCCCTGGAGACCCAGTACTTC. Amino acids: CASSSGTPLETQYF.